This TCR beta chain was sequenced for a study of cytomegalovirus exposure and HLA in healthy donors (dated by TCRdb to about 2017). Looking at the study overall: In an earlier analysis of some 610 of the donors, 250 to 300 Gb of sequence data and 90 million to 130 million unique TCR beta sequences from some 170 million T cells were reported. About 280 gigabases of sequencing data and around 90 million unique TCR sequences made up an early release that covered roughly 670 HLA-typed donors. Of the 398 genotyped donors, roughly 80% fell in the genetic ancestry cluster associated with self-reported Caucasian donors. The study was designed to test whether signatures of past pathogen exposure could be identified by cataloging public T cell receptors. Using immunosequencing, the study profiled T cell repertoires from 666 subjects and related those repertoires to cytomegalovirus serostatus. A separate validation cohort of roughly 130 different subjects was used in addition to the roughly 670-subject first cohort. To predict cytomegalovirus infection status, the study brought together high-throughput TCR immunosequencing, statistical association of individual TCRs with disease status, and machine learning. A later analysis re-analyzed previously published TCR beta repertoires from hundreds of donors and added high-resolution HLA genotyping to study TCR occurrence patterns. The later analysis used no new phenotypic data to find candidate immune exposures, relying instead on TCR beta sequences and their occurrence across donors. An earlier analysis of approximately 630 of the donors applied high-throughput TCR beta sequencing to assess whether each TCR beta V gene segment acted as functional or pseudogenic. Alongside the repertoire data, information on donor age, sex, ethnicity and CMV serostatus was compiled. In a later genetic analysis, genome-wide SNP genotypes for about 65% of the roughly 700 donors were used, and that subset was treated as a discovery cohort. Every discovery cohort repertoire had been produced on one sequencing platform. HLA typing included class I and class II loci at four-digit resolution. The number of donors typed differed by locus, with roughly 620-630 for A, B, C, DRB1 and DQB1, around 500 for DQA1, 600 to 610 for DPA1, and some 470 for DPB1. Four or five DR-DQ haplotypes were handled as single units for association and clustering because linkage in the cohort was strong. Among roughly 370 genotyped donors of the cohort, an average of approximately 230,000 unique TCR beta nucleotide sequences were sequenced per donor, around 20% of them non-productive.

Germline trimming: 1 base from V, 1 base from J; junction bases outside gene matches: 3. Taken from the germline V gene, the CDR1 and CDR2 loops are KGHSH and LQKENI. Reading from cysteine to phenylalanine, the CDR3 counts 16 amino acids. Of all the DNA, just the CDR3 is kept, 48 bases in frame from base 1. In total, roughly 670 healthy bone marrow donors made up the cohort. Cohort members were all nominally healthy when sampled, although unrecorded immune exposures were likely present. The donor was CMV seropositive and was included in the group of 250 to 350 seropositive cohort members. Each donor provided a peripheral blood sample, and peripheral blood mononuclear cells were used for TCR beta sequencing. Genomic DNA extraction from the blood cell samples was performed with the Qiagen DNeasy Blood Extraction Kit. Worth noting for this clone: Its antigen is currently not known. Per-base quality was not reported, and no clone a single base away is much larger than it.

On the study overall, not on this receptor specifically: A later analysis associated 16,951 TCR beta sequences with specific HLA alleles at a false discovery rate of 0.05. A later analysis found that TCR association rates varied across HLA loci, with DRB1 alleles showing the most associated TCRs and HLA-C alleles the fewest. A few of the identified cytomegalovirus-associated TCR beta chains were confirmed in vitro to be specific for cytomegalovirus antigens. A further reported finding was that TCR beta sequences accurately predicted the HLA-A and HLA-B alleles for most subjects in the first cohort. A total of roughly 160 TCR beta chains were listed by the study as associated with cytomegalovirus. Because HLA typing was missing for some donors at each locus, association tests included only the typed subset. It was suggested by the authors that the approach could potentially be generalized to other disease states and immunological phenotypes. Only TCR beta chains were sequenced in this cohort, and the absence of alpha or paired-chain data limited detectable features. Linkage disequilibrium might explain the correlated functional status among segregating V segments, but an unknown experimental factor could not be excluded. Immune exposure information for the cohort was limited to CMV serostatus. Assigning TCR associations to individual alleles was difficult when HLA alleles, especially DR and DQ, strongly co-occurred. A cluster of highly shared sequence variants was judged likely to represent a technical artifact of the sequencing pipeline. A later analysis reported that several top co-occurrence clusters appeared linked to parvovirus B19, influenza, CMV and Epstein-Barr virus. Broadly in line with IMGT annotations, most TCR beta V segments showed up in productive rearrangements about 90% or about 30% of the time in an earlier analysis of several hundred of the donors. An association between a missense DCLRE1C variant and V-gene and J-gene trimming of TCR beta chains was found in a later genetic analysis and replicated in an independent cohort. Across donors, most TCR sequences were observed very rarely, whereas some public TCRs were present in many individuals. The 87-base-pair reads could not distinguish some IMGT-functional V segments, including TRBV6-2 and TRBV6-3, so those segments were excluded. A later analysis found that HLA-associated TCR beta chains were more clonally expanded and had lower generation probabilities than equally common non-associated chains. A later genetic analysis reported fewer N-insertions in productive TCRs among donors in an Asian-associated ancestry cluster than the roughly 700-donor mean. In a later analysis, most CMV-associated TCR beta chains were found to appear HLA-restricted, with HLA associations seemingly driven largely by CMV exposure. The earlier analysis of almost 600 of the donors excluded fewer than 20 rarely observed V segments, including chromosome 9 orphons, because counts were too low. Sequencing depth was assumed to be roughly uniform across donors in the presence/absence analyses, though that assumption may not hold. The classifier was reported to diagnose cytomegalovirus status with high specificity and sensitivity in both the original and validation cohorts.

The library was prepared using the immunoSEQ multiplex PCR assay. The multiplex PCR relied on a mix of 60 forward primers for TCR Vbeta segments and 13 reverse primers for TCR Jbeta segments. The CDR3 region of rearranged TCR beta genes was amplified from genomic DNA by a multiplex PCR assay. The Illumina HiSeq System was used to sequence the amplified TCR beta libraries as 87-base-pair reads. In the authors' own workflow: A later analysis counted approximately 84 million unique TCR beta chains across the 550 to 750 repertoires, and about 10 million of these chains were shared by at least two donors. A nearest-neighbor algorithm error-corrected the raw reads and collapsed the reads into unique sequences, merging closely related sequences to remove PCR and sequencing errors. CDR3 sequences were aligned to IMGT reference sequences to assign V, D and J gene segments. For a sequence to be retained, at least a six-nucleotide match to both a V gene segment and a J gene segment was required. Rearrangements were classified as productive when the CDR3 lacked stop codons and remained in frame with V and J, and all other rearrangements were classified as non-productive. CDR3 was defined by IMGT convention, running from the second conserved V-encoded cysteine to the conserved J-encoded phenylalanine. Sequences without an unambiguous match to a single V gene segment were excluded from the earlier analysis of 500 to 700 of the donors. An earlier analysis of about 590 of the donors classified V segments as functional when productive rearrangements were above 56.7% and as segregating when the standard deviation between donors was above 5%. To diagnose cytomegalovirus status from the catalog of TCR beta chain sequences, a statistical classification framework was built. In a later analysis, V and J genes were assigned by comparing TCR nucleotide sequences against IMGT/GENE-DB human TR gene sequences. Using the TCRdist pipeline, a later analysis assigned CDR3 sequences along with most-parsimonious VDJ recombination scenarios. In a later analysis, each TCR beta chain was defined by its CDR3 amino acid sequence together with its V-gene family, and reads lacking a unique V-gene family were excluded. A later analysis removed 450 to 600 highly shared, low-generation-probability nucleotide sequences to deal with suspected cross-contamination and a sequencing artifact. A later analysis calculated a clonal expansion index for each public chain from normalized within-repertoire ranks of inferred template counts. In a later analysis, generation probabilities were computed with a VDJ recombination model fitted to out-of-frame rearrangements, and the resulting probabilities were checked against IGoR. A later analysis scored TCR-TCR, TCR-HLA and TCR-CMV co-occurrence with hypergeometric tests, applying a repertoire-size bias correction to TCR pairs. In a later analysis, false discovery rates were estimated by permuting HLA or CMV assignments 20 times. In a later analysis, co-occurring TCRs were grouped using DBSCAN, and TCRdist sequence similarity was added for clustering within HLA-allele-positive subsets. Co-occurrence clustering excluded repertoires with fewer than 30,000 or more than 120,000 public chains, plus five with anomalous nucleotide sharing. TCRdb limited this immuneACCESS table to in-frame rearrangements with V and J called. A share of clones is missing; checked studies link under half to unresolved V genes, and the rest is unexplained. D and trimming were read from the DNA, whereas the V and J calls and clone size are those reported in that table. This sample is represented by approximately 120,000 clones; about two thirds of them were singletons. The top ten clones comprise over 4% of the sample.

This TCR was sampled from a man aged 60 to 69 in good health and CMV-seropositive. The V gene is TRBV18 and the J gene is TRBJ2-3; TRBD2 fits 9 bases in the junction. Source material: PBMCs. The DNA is TGTGCCAGCTCACCACGCGGGGGGGCCGGCACAGATACGCAGTATTTT. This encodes CASSPRGGAGTDTQYF.